This T cell receptor (beta chain) was profiled in a study of PD-L1 blockade in urothelial cancer. CDR1 is MNHEY, CDR2 SMNVEV, per germline (reference sequence). The V gene end was trimmed by 6 bases and the J gene end by 4 bases; junction bases not matched to a gene: 3. The CDR3 extends over 14 amino acids. Libraries were prepared by immunoSEQ multiplex PCR; TCRdb keeps only in-frame clonotypes and omits some of them. The sample has about 29,000 clones; about 90% are singletons. The clonotype was recovered from a man in his fifties with urothelial cancer. Source: PBMCs, taken around atezolizumab (anti-PD-L1) treatment. J is TRBJ2-7 and V is TRBV27; TRBD2 matches 13 bases. The CDR3 DNA reads TGTGCCAGCAGAAGACTAGCGGGAGGTTACGAGCAGTACTTC. Translation: CASRRLAGGYEQYF.